What follows are 27 T cell receptor beta chains derived from one specimen sequenced in a study of cytomegalovirus exposure and HLA in healthy donors. The PCR employed 60 Vbeta primers together with 13 Jbeta primers. Sequenced by immunoSEQ multiplex PCR; TCRdb stores in-frame clones only, minus some. The sample has 35,000 to 45,000 clones, more than 85% seen once; the top ten hold roughly 2.6%. Sequenced sample: PBMCs. The source is a woman aged 18-29 years in good health and CMV-seronegative.

The chain uses TRBV2 and TRBJ2-1, with D perhaps matching TRBD1 (6 bases). Trimming removed 6 bases from V and 0 bases from J, with 12 bases in between. Germline assignment: CDR1 SNHLY and CDR2 FYNNEI. CDR3 size: 15 residues. DNA of the CDR3: TGTGCCAGCAGCCCGACAGGACGCTCCTACAATGAGCAGTTCTTC. This codes for CASSPTGRSYNEQFF.

The genes are TRBV28 and TRBJ1-4, with D unresolved. Germline CDR1 and CDR2: MDHEN and SYDVKM. V shed 6 bases and J shed 7 bases, with 18 bases lying between them. This CDR3 has 15 amino acids. CDR3 sequence (DNA): TGTGCCAGCAGCCGCCGCGGGGTTGACGGTGAAAAACTGTTTTTT. The encoded protein is CASSRRGVDGEKLFF.

In nucleotides, the CDR3 is TGTGCCAGCAGCCCACCACCCGTTCCTAGAAGACGCACAGATACGCAGTATTTT. It translates to CASSPPPVPRRRTDTQYF. The V and J genes are TRBV14 and TRBJ2-3; D unclear. Trimming pared 4 bases from V and 1 base from J, leaving 21 bases between. The CDR3 length is 18 residues. CDR1 and CDR2 (germline): SGHDN, FVKESK. Using reference TRBV14 and TRBJ2-3 for the parts outside the CDR3, the full variable domain is EAGVTQFPSHSVIEKGQTVTLRCDPISGHDNLYWYRRVMGKEIKFLLHFVKESKQDESGMPNNRFLAERTGGTYSTLKVQPAELEDSGVYFCASSPPPVPRRRTDTQYFGPGTRLTVL.

The V call is TRBV28, the J call TRBJ2-7; weak D call: TRBD2 (6 bases). V lost 5 bases and J lost 3, with 11 bases in between. Germline V CDR1 and CDR2: MDHEN, SYDVKM. This CDR3 contains 13 residues. Written as DNA, the CDR3 is TGTGCCAGCAGTCCTAGGACTATCTACGAGCAGTACTTC. Translation: CASSPRTIYEQYF.

The chain couples TRBV18 to TRBJ2-7; 7 bases map to TRBD1. J gave up 3 bases and V 6 bases, and 14 bases lay outside the gene matches. This CDR3 region has 16 residues. The germline CDR1 and CDR2 sequences are KGHSH and LQKENI. Here the CDR3 DNA reads TGTGCCAGCTCGGCCACCGGGACAGCGAAAAACTACGAGCAGTACTTC. This translates into CASSATGTAKNYEQYF.

A single count supports this clone. The rearrangement joins TRBV2 to TRBJ2-7, with 10 nucleotides matching TRBD1. Germline CDR1 is SNHLY and CDR2 is FYNNEI. After removal of 6 bases from V and 6 bases from J, the junction contained 5 bases not matched to a gene. The CDR3 length is 13 residues. CDR3: CASRDRGQGEQYF. CDR3 DNA sequence: TGTGCCAGCAGAGACAGGGGGCAGGGCGAGCAGTACTTC.

The rearrangement uses TRBV28 and TRBJ2-7; 8 bases map to TRBD1. Germline-derived CDR1 and CDR2 are MDHEN and SYDVKM. V shed 1 base and J 6 bases; nucleotides not matched to a gene: 2. This CDR3 has 13 residues. In DNA form, the CDR3 reads TGTGCCAGCAGTTTATTTGGACAGGGCGAGCAGTACTTC. Translated, it gives CASSLFGQGEQYF. The full variable domain, in which reference TRBV28 and TRBJ2-7 provide the parts outside the CDR3, is DVKVTQSSRYLVKRTGEKVFLECVQDMDHENMFWYRQDPGLGLRLIYFSYDVKMKEKGDIPEGYSVSREKKERFSLILESASTNQTSMYLCASSLFGQGEQYFGPGTRLTVT.

The chain recombines TRBV11-2 with TRBJ2-5; tentative D call: TRBD1 (7 bases). This CDR3 has 15 residues. The ends were cut back, 5 bases at V and 5 bases at J, with 18 bases in the middle. Germline lookup yields CDR1 SGHAT and CDR2 FQNNGV. The CDR3 loop is CASSAGTVRGETQYF. CDR3 nucleotides: TGTGCCAGCAGCGCGGGGACAGTCCGAGGGGAGACCCAGTACTTC.

This clone was seen a single time. The junction and the germline gene differ at one end; a read error may be behind it. The CDR3, as DNA: TGTGCCAGTAAAAACTCTGGGGCCGACGTCCTGACTTTC. It encodes CASKNSGADVLTF. The V call is TRBV28, the J call TRBJ2-6, with D tentatively TRBD1 (5 bases). There are 13 residues in the CDR3. Germline lookup yields CDR1 MDHEN and CDR2 SYDVKM.

The chain recombines TRBV6-4 with TRBJ2-1; maybe TRBD2 (5 bases). Germline V lookup: CDR1 MRHNA, CDR2 SNTAGT. Trimming stripped 4 bases from V and 8 bases from J, with 15 bases between. The CDR3 has 14 amino acids. The CDR3 is CASSVSAGWDEQFF. In DNA, the CDR3 is TGTGCCAGCAGTGTGAGCGCGGGTTGGGATGAGCAGTTCTTC.

CDR3 protein: CASSFSPGDGETQYF. The CDR3 bases are TGTGCCAGCAGTTTCTCACCGGGGGATGGGGAGACCCAGTACTTC. V and J are TRBV27 and TRBJ2-5; weak D call: TRBD2 (6 bases). This CDR3 is built from 15 residues. The ends were cut back, 3 bases at V and 5 bases at J, with 16 bases in the middle. Germline CDR1 and CDR2: MNHEY and SMNVEV (reference sequence).

The chain is built from TRBV4-3 and TRBJ2-7, with D possibly matching TRBD2 (6 bases). The CDR3 spans 15 residues. The V end was cut by 1 base, the J end by 3 bases, with 13 bases between. CDR1 is LGHNA, CDR2 YSLEER, per germline. The CDR3, as DNA: TGCGCCAGCAGCCAAGTACGGGCGGGGCGCTACGAGCAGTACTTC. It yields the protein CASSQVRAGRYEQYF.

This chain links TRBV18 with TRBJ2-1; 9 positions match TRBD2. V lost 1 base to trimming and J lost 7 bases; unmatched junction nucleotides: 5. Germline V gene lookup returns CDR1 KGHSH and CDR2 LQKENI. The CDR3 is 15 amino acids. The CDR3 sequence: CASSPRSSGDNEQFF. In DNA, the CDR3 is TGTGCCAGCTCACCACGTTCTAGCGGGGATAATGAGCAGTTCTTC.

CDR3 loop: CASSLPDRAVDQPQHF. CDR3 sequence (DNA): TGTGCCAGCAGCTTACCGGACAGGGCGGTGGATCAGCCCCAGCATTTT. This chain links TRBV7-8 with TRBJ1-5, with 8 bases lining up with TRBD1. With V trimmed by 2 bases and J by 5 bases, 8 bases remained unmatched. The CDR3 extends over 16 amino acids. Looked up from germline, CDR1 is SGHVS and CDR2 is FQNEAQ.

This chain connects TRBV5-1 to TRBJ2-5, with D tentatively TRBD2 (6 bases). CDR1 and CDR2 from the germline V gene are SGHRS and YFSETQ. V dropped 0 bases and J dropped 5 bases, with 11 bases sitting between them. The CDR3 covers 14 residues. This CDR3 reads CASSLGDFGETQYF. The CDR3 coding sequence is TGCGCCAGCAGCTTGGGGGACTTCGGGGAGACCCAGTACTTC.

The chain joins TRBV7-3 to TRBJ2-5; D gene unclear. This CDR3 is 13 amino acids long. V dropped 5 bases and J dropped 1 base, with 8 bases sitting between them. CDR1 and CDR2 from the germline V gene are SGHTA and FQGTGA. CDR3 bases: TGTGCCAGCAGCCGACTCCGCCAAGAGACCCAGTACTTC. Translation gives CASSRLRQETQYF.

As to this clone: At one end, the junction sequence differs from germline, possibly due to a read error. Other nucleotide sequences in the sample specify the same CDR3. The CDR3 spells CASSMEQGNNSPLHF. The CDR3 DNA follows: TGCGCCAGCAGCATGGAACAGGGCAATAATTCCCCCCTCCACTTT. This chain joins TRBV5-1 and TRBJ1-6; TRBD1 might be the D (6 bases). Germline loops: CDR1 SGHRS, CDR2 YFSETQ. The CDR3 is made up of 15 amino acids.

The chain carries TRBV10-3 and TRBJ2-1, with D maybe TRBD2 (5 bases). Germline values: CDR1 ENHRY, CDR2 SYGVKD. The CDR3 is made up of 15 amino acids. V was pared by 10 bases and J by 0 bases, with 16 bases between. This chain's CDR3 is CATDLEGSSYNEQFF. The CDR3 nucleotides are TGTGCCACCGACCTTGAGGGTAGCTCCTACAATGAGCAGTTCTTC.

The J gene is TRBJ2-1, the V gene TRBV10-2, with TRBD1 as a possible D gene (6 bases). The CDR3 runs to 15 residues. V lost 3 bases and J lost 2, with 11 bases in between. Per germline, CDR1 WSHSY and CDR2 SAAADI. The CDR3 DNA reads as TGCGCCAGCAGTGAAAGACAGGCTACCTACAATGAGCAGTTCTTC. It translates to CASSERQATYNEQFF.

The rearrangement links TRBV7-2 to TRBJ1-1; D is unclear. The germline V and J ends were trimmed by 4 bases and 0 bases, with 6 bases remaining between them. The length of the CDR3 is 13 residues. Germline V lookup: CDR1 SGHTA, CDR2 FQGNSA. Written as DNA, the CDR3 is TGTGCCAGCAGCTCTAACTTGAACACTGAAGCTTTCTTT. Its translation is CASSSNLNTEAFF. Together with reference TRBV7-2 and TRBJ1-1, the CDR3 gives the full variable domain: GAGVSQSPSNKVTEKGKDVELRCDPISGHTALYWYRQSLGQGLEFLIYFQGNSAPDKSGLPSDRFSAERTGGSVSTLTIQRTQQEDSAVYLCASSSNLNTEAFFGQGTRLTVV.

This rearrangement joins TRBV28 to TRBJ2-3, with 9 bases lining up with TRBD2. The J segment lost 6 bases and the V segment lost 5 bases, leaving 3 bases of the junction unmatched. In germline, CDR1 is MDHEN, CDR2 SYDVKM. This CDR3 has 13 amino acids. CDR3 bases: TGTGCCAGCAGTCCTAGCGGGACGGATACGCAGTATTTT. It yields the protein CASSPSGTDTQYF.

J is TRBJ2-2 and V is TRBV18; no definite D call. Trimming removed 3 bases at V and 0 bases at J, with 8 bases between. CDR1 is KGHSH, CDR2 LQKENI, per germline. The CDR3 length is 15 residues. The CDR3 DNA reads TGTGCCAGCTCACCCACCAGGCCGAACACCGGGGAGCTGTTTTTT. This encodes CASSPTRPNTGELFF.

The V gene is TRBV5-1, the J gene TRBJ2-7; D is unclear. Trimming stripped 8 bases from V and 6 bases from J, with 18 bases between. The CDR3 totals 13 residues. Per the germline V gene, CDR1 is SGHRS and CDR2 is YFSETQ. CDR3 sequence reads: CASGPGLVGEQYF. The CDR3 DNA follows: TGCGCCAGTGGTCCGGGTCTCGTAGGCGAGCAGTACTTC.

This clone was seen once. The chain is built from TRBV5-1 and TRBJ2-7; 9 positions match TRBD2. CDR3 length equals 17 residues. Trimming took 3 bases from V and 0 from J; bases not matched to a gene: 10. The germline gives CDR1 SGHRS, CDR2 YFSETQ. Written as DNA, the CDR3 is TGCGCCAGCAGCTGGGCTCCTCTAGCGGGGAACTCCTACGAGCAGTACTTC. As protein: CASSWAPLAGNSYEQYF.

V usage is TRBV19 and J usage is TRBJ2-1; 9 positions agree with TRBD2. The CDR3 extends over 14 amino acids. The ends lost 4 bases at V and 5 bases at J; junction bases unmatched: 3. Germline-derived CDR1 and CDR2 are LNHDA and SQIVND (reference sequence). CDR3 loop: CASSRASGDNEQFF. The DNA of the CDR3 is TGTGCCAGTAGTAGGGCTAGCGGGGACAATGAGCAGTTCTTC. Full variable domain (remainder filled in from reference TRBV19 and TRBJ2-1): DGGITQSPKYLFRKEGQNVTLSCEQNLNHDAMYWYRQDPGQGLRLIYYSQIVNDFQKGDIAEGYSVSREKKESFPLTVTSAQKNPTAFYLCASSRASGDNEQFFGPGTRLTVL.

The CDR3 reads CASSPTSSTDTQYF. DNA for the CDR3: TGTGCCAGCTCACCGACTTCTAGCACAGATACGCAGTATTTT. V and J are TRBV18 and TRBJ2-3; D remains ambiguous. This CDR3 has 14 amino acids. Between the trimmed V and J ends, which lost 3 bases and 0 bases, there was a span of 7 bases. Germline CDR1 KGHSH, CDR2 LQKENI. Based on the CDR3 plus reference TRBV18 and TRBJ2-3, the full variable domain is NAGVMQNPRHLVRRRGQEARLRCSPMKGHSHVYWYRQLPEEGLKFMVYLQKENIIDESGMPKERFSAEFPKEGPSILRIQQVVRGDSAAYFCASSPTSSTDTQYFGPGTRLTVL.

This clone was counted once. J is TRBJ1-4 and V is TRBV7-2, with 7 bases that match TRBD1. The CDR3 is 17 residues long. Germline assignment: CDR1 SGHTA and CDR2 FQGNSA. V trimming: 1 base; J trimming: 4 bases; junction bases outside the gene matches: 9. CDR3 sequence (DNA): TGTGCCAGCAGCTTAGAAGTAGGGGGCTGGGGTAATGAAAAACTGTTTTTT. It specifies CASSLEVGGWGNEKLFF.